This T cell receptor beta chain originates from a study of cytomegalovirus exposure and HLA in healthy donors. The wider study: When over 300 donors were genotyped, just over 80% of them were found to fall in the Caucasian-associated ancestry cluster.

Germline CDR1 and CDR2: LNHDA and SQIVND (reference sequence). This CDR3 region has 13 residues. V was shortened by 8 bases and J by 4 bases, with 14 bases between the two germline ends. Study-wide results and limits: Trimming of TCR beta V- and J-genes showed a link, identified in a later analysis, to a missense DCLRE1C variant.

As concerns this clone: What it binds is unknown.

With 60 Vbeta and 13 Jbeta primers, the PCR was carried out. Repertoires were generated with immunoSEQ multiplex PCR, while TCRdb's copy carries only in-frame clones and drops some. The sample includes 200,000 to 250,000 clones, roughly 70% of them seen just once. The genes are TRBV19 and TRBJ1-2, with a weak D call TRBD1 (6 bases). Sequencing used PBMCs. The TCR was taken from a woman in her 30s in good health and CMV-seronegative. CDR3 sequence (DNA): TGTGCCAGTTCGGGCAGGGGTGGCTATGGCTACACCTTC. Translating it yields CASSGRGGYGYTF. The full variable domain, with the rest looked up from reference TRBV19 and TRBJ1-2, is DGGITQSPKYLFRKEGQNVTLSCEQNLNHDAMYWYRQDPGQGLRLIYYSQIVNDFQKGDIAEGYSVSREKKESFPLTVTSAQKNPTAFYLCASSGRGGYGYTFGSGTRLTVV.